This T cell receptor beta chain was sequenced in a study of CD8 T cells in ankylosing spondylitis (dated by TCRdb to the late 2010s). Context from the whole study: To find TCR variants linked to disease, the study profiled T cell receptor beta repertoires in ankylosing spondylitis patients and healthy donors. The full study cohort was made up of about 24 ankylosing spondylitis patients and more than 90 healthy donors. Peripheral blood was sampled, and synovial fluid was also collected from ankylosing spondylitis patients. Here is what the overall study found, with its caveats: Significant enrichment of the disease-linked clones was reported in matched synovial fluid samples from ankylosing spondylitis patients. The disease-linked clones showed a CD8+ phenotype and occurred at relatively low frequencies in peripheral blood. A TCR beta motif made up of several highly homologous amino acid variants appeared to be characteristic of blood from ankylosing spondylitis patients. Some motif variants were previously reported in synovial fluid and blood of reactive arthritis patients, suggesting common disease-initiation mechanisms.

Sequenced on an Illumina HiSeq 2500. Quantitative 5'-RACE with molecular barcodes was used to prepare TCR beta libraries. Per the source publication's procedure: To identify disease-linked TCR variants, a new computational method was used, one built on a probabilistic model of VDJ rearrangement. The public reads were run again by TCRdb, first through fastp at Q25 and then through MiXCR, and only productive beta chains were kept. CDR3 protein duplicates are merged, each entry listing the most common genes and DNA. TCRdb's processing, not the authors', yielded these V and J calls. Present in this sample are fewer than 650,000 distinct CDR3 sequences, approximately 11% of which were seen just once. 6.8% of the sample comes from the top ten. In the case of this clonotype: What antigen it recognizes has not been identified. No base qualities exist here, and no much larger clone lies one base off it.

According to the germline V gene, CDR1 reads SGHAT and CDR2 reads FQNNGV. Inclusive of the bounding cysteine and phenylalanine, the CDR3 is 17 residues long. Kept here is only the CDR3 DNA, which spans 51 bases and is read in frame from base 1. V is cut back by 2 bases and J by 5 bases, with 11 bases in the junction unmatched. Sequenced: blood, either unsorted or a sorted T cell fraction (not recorded which). The sequence was obtained from a male donor with ankylosing spondylitis. The rearranged chain carries TRBV11-2 and TRBJ2-5; 10 bases in the middle match TRBD2. The CDR3 protein: CASSLRLAGVQRETQYF. The bases are TGTGCCAGCAGCTTACGGCTAGCGGGAGTGCAACGGGAGACCCAGTACTTC.